A single sample is the source of the 24 T cell receptor beta chains below, sequenced in a study of Ad26.COV2.S vaccination and SARS-CoV-2 variants (dated by TCRdb to the early 2020s). The library came from the immunoSEQ multiplex PCR assay. TCRdb obtained this table from immuneACCESS and retained in-frame rearrangements with V and J assigned. These tables miss some clones; where compared with another copy, unresolved V genes account for less than half of the shortfall, and the remainder is unexplained. This sample has around 170,000 clones in its table, and about 83% of those were observed once. 5.9% of the sample comes from the top ten. The time point label, as the study defines it: individuals recovered from natural SARS-CoV-2 infection. Source: peripheral blood, taken after recovery from COVID-19. Every receptor here comes from a human donor who had recovered from COVID-19.

This clone was recorded a few times. This chain links TRBV7-9 with TRBJ2-5, with D perhaps TRBD1 or TRBD2 (5 bases each). V was clipped by 5 bases and J by 5 bases, with 12 bases between them. CDR3 length equals 13 residues. CDR1 and CDR2 from the germline V gene are SEHNR and FQNEAQ (reference sequence). The CDR3: CASSQEGEETQYF. DNA of the CDR3: TGTGCCAGCAGCCAGGAAGGGGAGGAGACCCAGTACTTC.

The rearrangement links TRBV7-9 to TRBJ1-1; unclear D gene. Germline values: CDR1 SEHNR, CDR2 FQNEAQ (reference sequence). The CDR3 runs 11 residues. The ends were cut back, 2 bases at V and 5 bases at J, with 3 bases in the middle. In DNA, the CDR3 is TGTGCCAGCAGCTTAAAGACTGAAGCTTTCTTT. Amino acids: CASSLKTEAFF.

J is TRBJ1-6 and V is TRBV12-5; D unclear. The germline CDR1 and CDR2 sequences are LGHNT and FRNRAP. This CDR3 region has 15 residues. V lost 6 bases to trimming and J lost 0 bases, with 9 bases between them. The CDR3 protein is CASGPGGSYNSPLHF. DNA of the CDR3: TGTGCTAGTGGCCCGGGCGGCTCCTATAATTCACCCCTCCACTTT.

The chain carries TRBV3-1 (or the pseudogene TRBV3-2) and TRBJ1-2; D call uncertain. Germline-derived CDR1 and CDR2 are LGHDT and YNNKEL (reference sequence). The CDR3 extends over 12 amino acids. The ends were cut back, 4 bases at V and 6 bases at J, with 9 bases in the middle. The CDR3 coding sequence is TGTGCCAGCAGCCTCACTTTCGATGGCTACACCTTC. Translation: CASSLTFDGYTF.

The chain combines TRBV5-1 with TRBJ2-3, with D possibly matching TRBD1 (7 bases). V gave up 7 bases and J gave up 6 bases, with 18 bases separating them. This CDR3 contains 14 residues. Germline V CDR1 and CDR2: SGHRS, YFSETQ. CDR3 sequence reads: CASGYYRGGDTQYF. In DNA form, the CDR3 reads TGCGCCAGCGGCTACTACAGGGGAGGCGATACGCAGTATTTT.

This clone was counted a single time. The chain uses TRBV9 and TRBJ2-7; 12 bases are shared with TRBD2. Germline V CDR1 and CDR2: SGDLS, YYNGEE. V shed 6 bases and J 5 bases; nucleotides not matched to a gene: 6. The CDR3 length is 14 residues. The CDR3, as DNA: TGTGCCAGCACCGGACTAGCGGGACCCAACGAGCAGTACTTC. It codes for CASTGLAGPNEQYF.

The chain uses TRBV11-2 and TRBJ2-7; no definite D call. Germline V lookup: CDR1 SGHAT, CDR2 FQNNGV. Trimming removed 5 bases from V and 5 bases from J, with 10 bases in between. There are 12 residues in the CDR3. The CDR3 reads CASSPPGDEQYF. CDR3 sequence (DNA): TGTGCCAGCAGCCCCCCCGGAGACGAGCAGTACTTC.

The chain carries TRBV20-1 and TRBJ1-1; D is possibly TRBD1 (6 bases). Germline CDR1 DFQATT, CDR2 SNEGSKA (reference sequence). The ends were cut back, 3 bases at V and 10 bases at J, with 12 bases in the middle. The CDR3 covers 11 residues. In nucleotides, the CDR3 is TGCAGTGCTAGCACAGGGCATGGAGCTTTCTTT. Residues: CSASTGHGAFF.

The gene calls are TRBV19 and TRBJ2-7, with D possibly being TRBD1 (6 bases). This CDR3 is built from 13 residues. From germline, CDR1 is LNHDA and CDR2 SQIVND (reference sequence). V gave up 4 bases and J gave up 3 bases, with 10 bases separating them. CDR3 coding DNA: TGTGCCAGTAGTAGGGACACCTTCTACGAGCAGTACTTC. It codes for CASSRDTFYEQYF.

CDR3 region: CASTWGGQGSDTQYF. The CDR3 region has the DNA TGTGCCAGCACCTGGGGGGGACAGGGATCGGATACGCAGTATTTT. This chain joins TRBV9 and TRBJ2-3, with TRBD1 matching over 9 bases. CDR3 length: 15 residues. The V gene's germline CDR1 is SGDLS and CDR2 YYNGEE. V lost 6 bases and J lost 6; bases outside the gene matches: 11.

The chain employs TRBV28 and TRBJ2-1; D is perhaps TRBD2 (5 bases). The V and J ends lost 3 bases and 3 bases respectively, with 6 bases between them. Per germline, CDR1 MDHEN and CDR2 SYDVKM. The CDR3 runs to 13 residues. The chain's CDR3 is CASSLGDYNEQFF. For the CDR3, the DNA is TGTGCCAGCAGTTTGGGAGACTACAATGAGCAGTTCTTC.

This chain links TRBV19 with TRBJ1-1; perhaps TRBD1 as D (6 bases). V lost 5 bases to trimming and J lost 3 bases, with 13 bases between them. CDR1 LNHDA and CDR2 SQIVND come from the germline V gene (reference sequence). CDR3 length: 14 amino acids. CDR3 region: CASSSRDIYTEAFF. In DNA form, the CDR3 reads TGTGCCAGTAGTTCTCGGGACATTTACACTGAAGCTTTCTTT.

V and J are TRBV7-8 and TRBJ2-7; 8 positions match TRBD2. The CDR3 is made up of 16 amino acids. From germline, CDR1 is SGHVS and CDR2 FQNEAQ. V dropped 6 bases and J dropped 0; count of bases not matched to a gene: 10. The DNA of the CDR3 is TGTGCCAGCAGTCGAGAAGATACTAGCGGCTCCTACGAGCAGTACTTC. Protein: CASSREDTSGSYEQYF. The whole variable domain, remainder taken from reference TRBV7-8 and TRBJ2-7, is GAGVSQSPRYKVAKRGQDVALRCDPISGHVSLFWYQQALGQGPEFLTYFQNEAQLDKSGLPSDRFFAERPEGSVSTLKIQRTQQEDSAVYLCASSREDTSGSYEQYFGPGTRLTVT.

The rearrangement uses TRBV3-1 (or the pseudogene TRBV3-2) and TRBJ1-2, with 8 bases identical to TRBD1. The germline gives CDR1 LGHDT, CDR2 YNNKEL (reference sequence). Trimming cost V 4 bases and J 7 bases; bases outside gene matches: 2. This CDR3 spans 12 amino acids. The chain's CDR3 is CASSPGTGGYTF. The DNA for the CDR3 is TGTGCCAGCAGCCCCGGGACAGGTGGCTACACCTTC.

J is TRBJ1-2 and V is TRBV11-2; TRBD1 aligns across 9 bases. The CDR3 is 15 amino acids. V lost 2 bases, J lost 7 bases, and 8 bases stayed unmatched. Germline lookup yields CDR1 SGHAT and CDR2 FQNNGV. The CDR3 sequence is CASSLLSGTGLGYTF. Written as DNA, the CDR3 is TGTGCCAGCAGCTTACTCTCCGGGACAGGGCTTGGCTACACCTTC.

The CDR3 DNA is TGTGCCAGCAGCGGGGGACTAGCGGGAGTCTCCTACGAGCAGTACTTC. It specifies CASSGGLAGVSYEQYF. This chain links TRBV5-4 with TRBJ2-7, with 14 bases matching TRBD2. The CDR3 consists of 16 residues. With V trimmed by 4 bases and J by 0 bases, 3 bases remained unmatched. Germline loops: CDR1 SGHNT, CDR2 YYREEE (reference sequence).

The gene calls are TRBV6-6 and TRBJ1-5; 7 nucleotides line up with TRBD1. The V gene end was trimmed by 5 bases and the J gene end by 2 bases; junction bases not matched to a gene: 18. The CDR3 is made up of 19 amino acids. Per germline, CDR1 MNHNY and CDR2 SVGAGI (reference sequence). CDR3: CASSPYMGWPGGGNQPQHF. The CDR3 DNA reads TGTGCCAGCAGTCCCTATATGGGATGGCCAGGGGGTGGCAATCAGCCCCAGCATTTT.

The V call is TRBV13, the J call TRBJ2-1; 8 bases fit TRBD2. The CDR3 has 17 residues. CDR1 and CDR2 from the germline V gene are PRHDT and FYEKMQ (reference sequence). The V gene end was trimmed by 1 base and the J gene end by 4 bases; junction bases not matched to a gene: 9. The CDR3 loop is CASSLDEAGGQYNEQFF. Here the CDR3 DNA reads TGTGCCAGCAGCTTAGATGAGGCGGGGGGCCAATACAATGAGCAGTTCTTC.

This chain joins TRBV15 and TRBJ2-5; the match to TRBD1 covers 9 bases. The ends lost 1 base at V and 4 bases at J; junction bases unmatched: 4. The germline V gene has CDR1 LNHNV and CDR2 YYDKDF (reference sequence). The CDR3 is 15 amino acids. The chain's CDR3 is CATSRVQGAGETQYF. CDR3 DNA sequence: TGTGCCACCAGCAGAGTACAGGGGGCCGGAGAGACCCAGTACTTC.

This chain connects TRBV7-9 to TRBJ2-5, with 14 bases lining up with TRBD2. Germline assignment: CDR1 SEHNR and CDR2 FQNEAQ (reference sequence). The ends lost 5 bases at V and 2 bases at J; junction bases unmatched: 7. CDR3 size: 17 residues. This chain's CDR3 is CASSTMGLAGEQETQYF. The CDR3 DNA follows: TGTGCCAGCAGCACTATGGGACTAGCGGGGGAGCAAGAGACCCAGTACTTC.

The rearrangement uses TRBV2 and TRBJ2-7; 8 nucleotides align to TRBD1. This CDR3 has 13 amino acids. CDR1 SNHLY and CDR2 FYNNEI come from the germline V gene. After removal of 4 bases from V and 5 bases from J, the junction contained 4 bases not matched to a gene. The CDR3 DNA reads TGTGCCAGCAGTGTCAGGGGGCACGACGAGCAGTACTTC. It translates to CASSVRGHDEQYF. Full variable domain (missing parts from reference TRBV2 and TRBJ2-7): EPEVTQTPSHQVTQMGQEVILRCVPISNHLYFYWYRQILGQKVEFLVSFYNNEISEKSEIFDDQFSVERPDGSNFTLKIRSTKLEDSAMYFCASSVRGHDEQYFGPGTRLTVT.

The chain has TRBV6-5 and TRBJ1-3; unclear D gene. With 7 bases removed from V and 4 bases from J, the gap between germline ends came to 5 bases. This CDR3 region has 11 residues. Germline values: CDR1 MNHEY, CDR2 SVGAGI. As DNA, the CDR3 is TGTGCCAGCATCGTGGGAAACACCATATATTTT. The encoded protein is CASIVGNTIYF.

This chain connects TRBV2 to TRBJ2-1, with a possible D match to TRBD2 (5 bases). Trimming removed 6 bases at V and 7 bases at J, with 16 bases between. There are 14 residues in the CDR3. Looked up from germline, CDR1 is SNHLY and CDR2 is FYNNEI. The CDR3, as DNA: TGTGCCAGCAGCACGAGTGGCAGGAGGAATGAGCAGTTCTTC. Translated: CASSTSGRRNEQFF.

CDR3 residues: CASSLRQGGDTQYF. The CDR3 DNA follows: TGTGCCAGCAGCTTAAGACAGGGGGGGGATACGCAGTATTTT. The rearrangement joins TRBV11-3 to TRBJ2-3; 9 bases match TRBD1. The CDR3 is 14 residues long. Germline V gene lookup returns CDR1 SGHNT and CDR2 YENEEA. V lost 2 bases to trimming and J lost 6 bases; unmatched junction nucleotides: 3.